This TCR beta chain came from a study of OX40 agonist ivuxolimab in advanced cancers. Study as a whole: At approximately 80% male, the cohort had a mean age of 60 years, ranging from 23 to 79.

Notes on this clone: Antigen specificity is unknown.

Measured with immunoSEQ multiplex PCR; TCRdb has only the in-frame clones, and not every one. The sample consists of some 63,000 clones, 75% to 90% of them appearing once. V was cut by 0 bases and J by 4 bases, with 12 bases left in between. The CDR3 has 15 amino acids. Germline V gives CDR1 LGHNA, CDR2 YNFKEQ. General study findings and limits: The specificity for antigen of the expanded peripheral T cells was not determined.

The sequenced sample was CD4+ or CD8+ T cells sorted from blood, obtained in a trial of the OX40 agonist ivuxolimab. V gene TRBV4-2 combines with J gene TRBJ1-1; D is possibly TRBD1 (5 bases). This receptor was taken from an adult with an advanced solid tumor such as melanoma, head and neck, liver or kidney cancer. The CDR3 reads CASSQDLEGITEAFF. The CDR3 nucleotides are TGTGCCAGCAGCCAAGATCTGGAGGGGATCACTGAAGCTTTCTTT.